This T cell receptor beta chain was obtained from a study of type 1 regulatory T cells. Study-wide background: T-allo10 is an in vitro-generated, Tr1-enriched CD4 T cell product specific for alloantigen. Overall study results and limits: Tr1 cells had a more restricted TCR repertoire than non-Tr1 cells.

With 1 base clipped from V and 4 bases from J, the junction kept 8 bases outside the gene matches. The CDR3 length is 16 residues. The germline CDR1 and CDR2 sequences are SGHNT and YYREEE (reference sequence). TCRdb processed the reads anew with MiXCR; each CDR3 protein has one entry. This sample yields about 42,000 distinct CDR3 sequences, of which 9% to 15% are seen a single time; approximately 8% belongs to the top ten. This clonotype was counted many times. Its antigen is not identified. The TCR sequence derives from a human donor in good health. The genes are TRBV5-4 and TRBJ2-5; 9 nucleotides line up with TRBD2. The sample consisted of cultured non-Tr1 T cells, either the whole culture or a sorted T cell fraction (not recorded which). CDR3 sequence: CASSLPLAGTRETQYF. DNA of the CDR3: TGTGCCAGCAGCTTGCCCCTAGCGGGGACCAGAGAGACCCAGTACTTC.